These 10 T cell receptor beta chains were all obtained from the same sample, sequenced in a study of T cell changes during pregnancy in multiple sclerosis. Libraries were prepared by immunoSEQ multiplex PCR; TCRdb keeps only in-frame clonotypes and omits some of them. This table holds about 60,000 clones, almost 95% found once. This sample comprised peripheral blood, obtained in the first trimester of pregnancy. The receptor source for this set is a female donor with multiple sclerosis, enrolled in a pregnancy study.

The rearrangement links TRBV4-1 to TRBJ2-5; D might be TRBD2 (5 bases). The DNA end favors TRBJ2-7, so the J call may be wrong. The CDR3 runs 14 residues. The germline V gene has CDR1 MGHRA and CDR2 YSYEKL. The CDR3, as DNA: TGCGCCAGCAGCCAAGAGGAGGATTCCTACGAGCAGTACTTC. The encoded protein is CASSQEEDSYEQYF.

The chain carries TRBV9 and TRBJ2-2; a possible D gene is TRBD1 (6 bases). V lost 0 bases to trimming and J lost 5 bases, with 17 bases between them. CDR1 is SGDLS and CDR2 is YYNGEE in the germline V gene. This CDR3 is 17 amino acids long. CDR3 DNA sequence: TGTGCCAGCAGCGTAGACCTTAGGACAGCTGCGACCGGGGAGCTGTTTTTT. Encoded protein: CASSVDLRTAATGELFF.

The chain employs TRBV28 and TRBJ2-5, with a possible D match to TRBD1 (5 bases). With 6 bases removed from V and 9 bases from J, the gap between germline ends came to 11 bases. CDR1 MDHEN and CDR2 SYDVKM come from the germline V gene. CDR3 length equals 11 residues. DNA of the CDR3: TGTGCCAGCAGGCAGGGATGGTCCCAGTACTTC. This sequence encodes CASRQGWSQYF.

The J gene is TRBJ1-2, the V gene TRBV21-1. TRBV21-1 is annotated as a pseudogene. There are 17 residues in the CDR3. The CDR3 DNA sequence: TGTGCCAGCAGCCCTGCGAGGGGGGGCGCTTCGAGATATGGCTACACCTTC. Encoded protein: CASSPARGGASRYGYTF.

The chain uses TRBV7-2 and TRBJ2-5; 7 positions agree with TRBD2. The CDR3 is 15 amino acids. The germline V gene has CDR1 SGHTA and CDR2 FQGNSA. Trimming at V came to 6 bases and at J to 4 bases, leaving 11 bases not matched to a gene. The CDR3 spells CASRVTGGVGETQYF. In nucleotides, the CDR3 is TGTGCCAGCAGGGTGACGGGGGGTGTCGGAGAGACCCAGTACTTC.

The V and J genes are TRBV7-6 and TRBJ2-1, with a weak D call TRBD2 (6 bases). The length of the CDR3 is 13 residues. V lost 5 bases and J 13 bases, leaving 18 bases between the germline ends. CDR1 SGHVS and CDR2 FNYEAQ come from the germline V gene. The CDR3 sequence: CASSQTRGSGQFF. CDR3 DNA: TGTGCCAGCAGCCAGACCCGGGGGTCCGGCCAGTTCTTC.

The V gene is TRBV6-1, the J gene TRBJ2-1, with a weak D call TRBD2 (6 bases). V lost 6 bases, J lost 5 bases, and 17 bases lay in between. Germline lookup yields CDR1 MNHNS and CDR2 SASEGT. CDR3 length equals 15 residues. The CDR3 is CASRMIVGGNNEQFF. Here the CDR3 DNA reads TGTGCCAGCAGGATGATAGTTGGGGGGAACAATGAGCAGTTCTTC.

The rearrangement uses TRBV7-7 and TRBJ2-7; TRBD2 matches 7 bases. The CDR3 has 16 amino acids. V gave up 0 bases and J gave up 4 bases; unmatched junction bases: 9. Germline V lookup: CDR1 SSHAT, CDR2 FNYEAQ (reference sequence). Here the CDR3 reads CASSLAPGPGGYEQYF. CDR3 sequence (DNA): TGTGCCAGCAGCTTAGCCCCCGGGCCCGGGGGGTACGAGCAGTACTTC.

The rearrangement uses TRBV4-3 and TRBJ2-3; 13 positions agree with TRBD2. Trimming cost V 0 bases and J 6 bases; bases outside gene matches: 12. This CDR3 is built from 19 residues. CDR1 is LGHNA and CDR2 is YSLEER in the germline V gene. CDR3: CASSQDPQLAGGPWDTQYF. The CDR3 DNA sequence: TGCGCCAGCAGCCAAGATCCCCAACTAGCGGGGGGGCCGTGGGATACGCAGTATTTT.

This CDR3 is CASTLWGGKGDIQYF. As DNA, the CDR3 is TGTGCCAGTACCCTCTGGGGCGGGAAAGGGGACATTCAGTACTTC. This chain links TRBV19 with TRBJ2-4; D might be TRBD2 (6 bases). Deletions cut 7 bases from V and 8 bases from J, with 21 bases between. This CDR3 is 15 amino acids long. CDR1 is LNHDA, CDR2 SQIVND, per germline (reference sequence).